Shown below are 15 T cell receptor beta chains from a single sample sequenced in a study of T cell repertoires in cytomegalovirus infection (dated by TCRdb to the late 2010s). TCRdb records Illumina HiSeq 1500 as the sequencer. TCRdb reworked the public reads: Q25 trimming with fastp, MiXCR clone assembly, productive beta chains retained. Rows merge per CDR3 protein into single entries with the most common DNA and genes. The sample records about 530,000 distinct CDR3 sequences, roughly 29% of which are singletons. The ten largest clones capture under 15% of the sample. Source material: PBMCs. The receptors come from a human donor in good health (CMV status not recorded). Some clones in this sample may be carry-over from other donors' samples.

This clonotype was observed a few times. The chain employs TRBV2 and TRBJ1-1, with 8 positions matching TRBD1. CDR1 and CDR2 from the germline V gene are SNHLY and FYNNEI. After removal of 6 bases from V and 8 bases from J, the junction contained 8 bases not matched to a gene. The CDR3 consists of 13 residues. CDR3 nucleotide sequence: TGTGCCAGCAGCGCGGACAGGGCGGGGGAAGCTTTCTTT. It specifies CASSADRAGEAFF.

The rearrangement joins TRBV7-2 to TRBJ1-2; tentatively, D is TRBD1 (5 bases). This CDR3 contains 15 residues. V lost 5 bases and J 8 bases, leaving 21 bases between the germline ends. Germline values: CDR1 SGHTA, CDR2 FQGNSA. This CDR3 is CASSTTGRTVQGYTF. The CDR3 bases are TGTGCCAGCAGCACCACAGGACGGACGGTGCAAGGCTACACCTTC.

This clonotype was seen a single time. This may arise from a read error, as a much more abundant clone is one base away. The CDR3 does not close with the conserved phenylalanine or tryptophan, likely indicating a read error. V and J are TRBV11-2 and TRBJ1-1, with TRBD1 matching 10 bases. Germline V gene sequence: CDR1 SGHAT, CDR2 FQNNGV. This CDR3 spans 15 amino acids. Trimming took 7 bases from V and 5 from J; bases not matched to a gene: 10. The CDR3 DNA is TGTGCCAGCACCCCGGGACAGGGGATCGATACTGAAGCTTTCCTT. Amino acid sequence: CASTPGQGIDTEAFL.

This chain joins TRBV19 and TRBJ1-1, with D unclear. Per the germline V gene, CDR1 is LNHDA and CDR2 is SQIVND (reference sequence). V lost 5 bases, J lost 5 bases, and 9 bases lay in between. The CDR3 is made up of 12 amino acids. The CDR3 protein is CASSEGLTEAFF. The CDR3 DNA follows: TGTGCCAGTAGTGAGGGCCTGACTGAAGCTTTCTTT. The full variable domain, in which reference TRBV19 and TRBJ1-1 provide the parts outside the CDR3, is DGGITQSPKYLFRKEGQNVTLSCEQNLNHDAMYWYRQDPGQGLRLIYYSQIVNDFQKGDIAEGYSVSREKKESFPLTVTSAQKNPTAFYLCASSEGLTEAFFGQGTRLTVV.

This clonotype came up a few times. The gene calls are TRBV11-3 and TRBJ2-7; 8 nucleotides align to TRBD1. V was pared by 5 bases and J by 1 base, with 1 base of the junction left unmatched. Germline V lookup: CDR1 SGHNT, CDR2 YENEEA. The length of the CDR3 is 13 residues. Here the CDR3 reads CASSDRGSYEQYV. In nucleotides, the CDR3 is TGTGCCAGCAGCGACAGGGGATCCTACGAGCAGTACGTC.

V and J are TRBV5-6 and TRBJ2-1; TRBD1 aligns across 8 bases. This CDR3 spans 13 amino acids. The junction had 4 bases not matched to a gene; V was cut back by 4 bases and J by 7 bases. From germline, CDR1 is SGHDT and CDR2 YYEEEE. Here the CDR3 DNA reads TGTGCCAGCAGCGAGACAGGGGATAATGAGCAGTTCTTC. Protein: CASSETGDNEQFF.

V and J are TRBV11-3 and TRBJ1-2; D not resolved. The CDR3 covers 12 residues. Trimming removed 0 bases from V and 5 bases from J, with 4 bases in between. Germline V CDR1 and CDR2: SGHNT, YENEEA. CDR3 sequence: CASSLETYGYTF. As DNA, the CDR3 is TGTGCCAGCAGCTTAGAGACGTATGGCTACACCTTC. Using reference TRBV11-3 and TRBJ1-2 for the parts outside the CDR3, the full variable domain is EAGVVQSPRYKIIEKKQPVAFWCNPISGHNTLYWYLQNLGQGPELLIRYENEEAVDDSQLPKDRFSAERLKGVDSTLKIQPAELGDSAVYLCASSLETYGYTFGSGTRLTVV.

This clonotype was detected only a few times. This sequence joins TRBV19 and TRBJ1-2; unclear D gene. The CDR3 totals 14 residues. Trimming left V 3 bases short and J 4 bases short, with 12 bases between. In germline, CDR1 is LNHDA, CDR2 SQIVND (reference sequence). CDR3 DNA sequence: TGTGCCAGTAGTATTGTGGAGGGAATCTATGGCTACACCTTC. It translates to CASSIVEGIYGYTF.

This chain links TRBV6-2 or TRBV6-3 with TRBJ1-1; 7 nucleotides match TRBD1. Germline V gene data show CDR1 as MNHEY and CDR2 as SVGEGT. Trimming at V came to 0 bases and at J to 0 bases, leaving 10 bases not matched to a gene. The CDR3 runs to 18 residues. The CDR3 DNA is TGTGCCAGCAGTTACTCGATGGTCCAGGGGGGATTGAACACTGAAGCTTTCTTT. Translated, it gives CASSYSMVQGGLNTEAFF.

The chain uses TRBV6-2 or TRBV6-3 and TRBJ2-3; D is possibly TRBD1 or TRBD2 (5 bases each). This CDR3 is 15 amino acids long. Trimming took 1 base from V and 1 from J, leaving 9 bases between them. Germline V CDR1 and CDR2: MNHEY, SVGEGT. Written as DNA, the CDR3 is TGTGCCAGCAGTTACTGGGGGAGAGGCACAGATACGCAGTATTTT. Its protein is CASSYWGRGTDTQYF.

This clonotype was seen repeatedly, ten times or more. The gene calls are TRBV12-3 or TRBV12-4 and TRBJ2-7, with D uncertain. The germline V and J ends were trimmed by 3 bases and 6 bases, with 15 bases remaining between them. The CDR3 is 14 residues long. The CDR3 DNA sequence: TGTGCCAGCAGTTTCACCGTCCGGGCTTCCGAGCAGTACTTC. It encodes CASSFTVRASEQYF.

The rearrangement links TRBV4-3 to TRBJ2-1; TRBD2 aligns across 9 bases. CDR3 length: 16 residues. The junction had 3 bases not matched to a gene; V was cut back by 0 bases and J by 3 bases. Germline CDR1 and CDR2: LGHNA and YSLEER. The chain's CDR3 is CASSQDGTSFYNEQFF. CDR3 in DNA: TGCGCCAGCAGCCAAGACGGGACTAGCTTCTACAATGAGCAGTTCTTC.

The table lists this clonotype with a few counts. V is TRBV6-2 or TRBV6-3 and J is TRBJ1-5; D unresolved. V was pared by 8 bases and J by 0 bases, with 8 bases between. From germline, CDR1 is MNHEY and CDR2 SVGEGT. The CDR3 extends over 13 amino acids. The CDR3, as DNA: TGTGCCAGCGGGCAGTCTAGCAATCAGCCCCAGCATTTT. Translated, it gives CASGQSSNQPQHF.

In this sample, this clonotype turned up once. The V gene is TRBV20-1, the J gene TRBJ2-2; 14 nucleotides match TRBD2. The CDR3 is 17 amino acids. CDR1 and CDR2 (germline): DFQATT, SNEGSKA (reference sequence). With V trimmed by 5 bases and J by 1 base, 6 bases remained unmatched. For the CDR3, the DNA is TGCAGTGCTCTCGGGACTAGCGGGAGCTGGAACACCGGGGAGCTGTTTTTT. Translating it yields CSALGTSGSWNTGELFF.

The V call is TRBV20-1, the J call TRBJ2-1; D call uncertain. The V end was cut by 3 bases, the J end by 5 bases, with 11 bases between. The CDR3 runs to 13 residues. Germline CDR1 DFQATT, CDR2 SNEGSKA (reference sequence). The CDR3 DNA is TGCAGTGCTAGCCAAACCCCCGACAATGAGCAGTTCTTC. This translates into CSASQTPDNEQFF.